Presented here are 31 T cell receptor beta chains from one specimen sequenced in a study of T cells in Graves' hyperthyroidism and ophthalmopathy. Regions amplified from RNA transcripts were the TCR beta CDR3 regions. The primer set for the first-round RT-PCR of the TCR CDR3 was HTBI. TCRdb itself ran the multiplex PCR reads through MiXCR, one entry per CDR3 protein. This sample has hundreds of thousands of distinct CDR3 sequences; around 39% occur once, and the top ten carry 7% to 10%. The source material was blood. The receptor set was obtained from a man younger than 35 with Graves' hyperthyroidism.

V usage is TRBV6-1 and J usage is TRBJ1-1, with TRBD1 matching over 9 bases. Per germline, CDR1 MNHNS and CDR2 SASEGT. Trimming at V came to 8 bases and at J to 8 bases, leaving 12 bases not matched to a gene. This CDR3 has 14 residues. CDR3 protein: CASSPPVGTGEAFF. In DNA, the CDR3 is TGTGCCAGCTCACCACCGGTCGGGACAGGGGAAGCTTTCTTT.

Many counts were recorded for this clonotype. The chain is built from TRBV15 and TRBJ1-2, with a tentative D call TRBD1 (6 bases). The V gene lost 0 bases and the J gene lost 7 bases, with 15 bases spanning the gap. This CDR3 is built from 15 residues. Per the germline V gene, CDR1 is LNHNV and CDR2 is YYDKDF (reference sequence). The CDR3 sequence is CATSRDHRDGSGYTF. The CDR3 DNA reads TGTGCCACCAGCAGAGACCACAGGGATGGAAGTGGCTACACCTTC.

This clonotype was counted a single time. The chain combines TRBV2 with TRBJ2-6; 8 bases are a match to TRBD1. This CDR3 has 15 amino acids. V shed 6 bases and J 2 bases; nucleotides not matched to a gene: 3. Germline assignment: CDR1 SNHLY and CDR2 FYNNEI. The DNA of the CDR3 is TGTGCCAGCAGAAAACAGGGGGCTGGGGCCAACGTCCTGACTTTC. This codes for CASRKQGAGANVLTF.

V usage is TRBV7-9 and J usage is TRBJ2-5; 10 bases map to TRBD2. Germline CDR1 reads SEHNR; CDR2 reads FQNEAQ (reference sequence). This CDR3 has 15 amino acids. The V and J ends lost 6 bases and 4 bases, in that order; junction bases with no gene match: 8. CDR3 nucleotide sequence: TGTGCCAGCAGTACCGGGAGACTAGCGGGAGAGACCCAGTACTTC. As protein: CASSTGRLAGETQYF.

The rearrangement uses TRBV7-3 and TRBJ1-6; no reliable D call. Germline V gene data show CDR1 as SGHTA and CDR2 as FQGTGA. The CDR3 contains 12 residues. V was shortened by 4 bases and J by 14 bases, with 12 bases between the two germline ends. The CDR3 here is CASSSAGESLHF. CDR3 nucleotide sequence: TGTGCCAGCAGCTCCGCGGGAGAGTCCCTCCACTTT.

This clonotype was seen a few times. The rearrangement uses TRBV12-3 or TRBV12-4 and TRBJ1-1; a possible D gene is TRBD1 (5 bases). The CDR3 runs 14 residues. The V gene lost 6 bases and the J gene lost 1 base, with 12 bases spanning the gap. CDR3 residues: CASRDLDKNTEAFF. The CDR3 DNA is TGTGCCAGCAGAGACCTGGACAAGAACACTGAAGCTTTCTTT.

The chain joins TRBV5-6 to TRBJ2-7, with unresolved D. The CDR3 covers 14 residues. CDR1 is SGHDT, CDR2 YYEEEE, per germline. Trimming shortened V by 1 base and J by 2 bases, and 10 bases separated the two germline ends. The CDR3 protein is CASSLWGSPYEQYF. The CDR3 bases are TGTGCCAGCAGCTTGTGGGGTTCCCCCTACGAGCAGTACTTC.

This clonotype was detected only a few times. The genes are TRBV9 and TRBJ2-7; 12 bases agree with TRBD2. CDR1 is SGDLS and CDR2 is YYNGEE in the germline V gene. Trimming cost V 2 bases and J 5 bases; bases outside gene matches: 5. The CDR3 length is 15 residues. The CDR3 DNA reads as TGTGCCAGCAGCGTCAGGACTAGCGGGACCCACGAGCAGTACTTC. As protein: CASSVRTSGTHEQYF.

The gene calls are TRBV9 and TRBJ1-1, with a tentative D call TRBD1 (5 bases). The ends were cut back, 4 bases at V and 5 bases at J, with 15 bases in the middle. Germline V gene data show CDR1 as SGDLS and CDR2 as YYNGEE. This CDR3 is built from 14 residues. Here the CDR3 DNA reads TGTGCCAGCAGCCCAGATCGGGGCTGGACTGAAGCTTTCTTT. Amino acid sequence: CASSPDRGWTEAFF.

CDR3 sequence reads: CASSLGGRPTADSPLHF. The CDR3 DNA sequence: TGTGCCAGCAGCCTAGGAGGCAGGCCGACAGCGGACTCACCCCTCCACTTT. The chain recombines TRBV7-9 with TRBJ1-6, with D perhaps TRBD1 (5 bases). The V gene's germline CDR1 is SEHNR and CDR2 FQNEAQ (reference sequence). The V end lost 5 bases, the J end lost 10 bases, and 24 bases lay between the germline ends. CDR3 size: 17 residues.

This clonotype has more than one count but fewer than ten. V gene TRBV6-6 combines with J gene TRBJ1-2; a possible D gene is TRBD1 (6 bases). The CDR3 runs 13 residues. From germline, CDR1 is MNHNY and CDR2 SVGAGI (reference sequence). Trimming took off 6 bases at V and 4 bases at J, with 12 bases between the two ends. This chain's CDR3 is CASRTGTIYGYTF. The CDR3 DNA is TGTGCCAGCAGGACCGGGACAATCTATGGCTACACCTTC.

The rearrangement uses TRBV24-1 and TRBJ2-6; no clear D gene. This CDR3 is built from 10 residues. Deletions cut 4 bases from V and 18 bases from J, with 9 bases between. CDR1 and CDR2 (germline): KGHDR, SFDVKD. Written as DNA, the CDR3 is TGTGCCACCAGTGACTCCGGCCAGACTTTC. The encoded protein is CATSDSGQTF.

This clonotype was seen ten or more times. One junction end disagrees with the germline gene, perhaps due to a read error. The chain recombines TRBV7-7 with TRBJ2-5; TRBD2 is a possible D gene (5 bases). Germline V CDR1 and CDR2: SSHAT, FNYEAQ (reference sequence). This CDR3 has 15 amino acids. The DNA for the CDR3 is TGTGCTAGCAGCTTTGTCCTAGCAATGGGGGAGACCCAGTACTTC. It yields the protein CASSFVLAMGETQYF. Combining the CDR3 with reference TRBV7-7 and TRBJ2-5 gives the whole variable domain GAGVSQSPRYKVTKRGQDVTLRCDPISSHATLYWYQQALGQGPEFLTYFNYEAQPDKSGLPSDRFSAERPEGSISTLTIQRTEQRDSAMYRCASSFVLAMGETQYFGPGTRLLVL.

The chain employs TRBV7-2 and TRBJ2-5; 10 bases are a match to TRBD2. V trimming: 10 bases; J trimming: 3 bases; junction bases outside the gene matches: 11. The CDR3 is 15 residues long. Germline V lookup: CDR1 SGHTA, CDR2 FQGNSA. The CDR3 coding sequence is TGTGCCACCCGCCAAATGGGGACTAGCGAAGAGACCCAGTACTTC. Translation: CATRQMGTSEETQYF.

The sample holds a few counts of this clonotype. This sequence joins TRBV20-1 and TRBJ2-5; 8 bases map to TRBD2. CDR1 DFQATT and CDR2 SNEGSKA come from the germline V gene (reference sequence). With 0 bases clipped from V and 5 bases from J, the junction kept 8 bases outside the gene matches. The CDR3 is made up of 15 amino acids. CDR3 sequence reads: CSARDRSGGRETQYF. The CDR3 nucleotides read TGCAGTGCTAGAGATAGGAGCGGGGGACGGGAGACCCAGTACTTC.

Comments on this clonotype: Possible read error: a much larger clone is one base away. CDR3 sequence reads: CASGGGGQGGRSF. The CDR3 nucleotides are TGTGCCAGCGGTGGGGGAGGGCAGGGTGGACGGTCCTTT. The gene calls are TRBV2 and TRBJ1-1; perhaps TRBD1 as D (5 bases). The CDR3 runs to 13 residues. Germline V gene data show CDR1 as SNHLY and CDR2 as FYNNEI.

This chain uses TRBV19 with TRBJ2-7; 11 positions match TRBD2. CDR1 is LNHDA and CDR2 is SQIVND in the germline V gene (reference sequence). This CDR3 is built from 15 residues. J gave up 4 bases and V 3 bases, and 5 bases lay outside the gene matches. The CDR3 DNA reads TGTGCCAGTAGTATGGGACTAGCGGACACGTACGAGCAGTACTTC. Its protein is CASSMGLADTYEQYF. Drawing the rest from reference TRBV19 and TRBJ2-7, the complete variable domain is DGGITQSPKYLFRKEGQNVTLSCEQNLNHDAMYWYRQDPGQGLRLIYYSQIVNDFQKGDIAEGYSVSREKKESFPLTVTSAQKNPTAFYLCASSMGLADTYEQYFGPGTRLTVT.

The CDR3 coding sequence is TGTGCCAGCAGAGTCCCGGGACAGGGCTTTGCAGAGCAGTACTTC. It specifies CASRVPGQGFAEQYF. The chain employs TRBV7-8 and TRBJ2-7, with TRBD1 matching over 9 bases. Trimming took 6 bases from V and 7 from J; bases not matched to a gene: 13. The CDR3 has 15 residues. CDR1 is SGHVS and CDR2 is FQNEAQ in the germline V gene.

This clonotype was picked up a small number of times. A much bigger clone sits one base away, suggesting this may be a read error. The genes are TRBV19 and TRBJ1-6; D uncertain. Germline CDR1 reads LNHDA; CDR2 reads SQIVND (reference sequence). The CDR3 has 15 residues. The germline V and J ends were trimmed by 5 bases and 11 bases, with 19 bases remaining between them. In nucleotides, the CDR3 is TGTGCCAGTAGTTCCTCCGGGGTGTCGACCCCACCCCTCCACTTT. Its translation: CASSSSGVSTPPLHF.

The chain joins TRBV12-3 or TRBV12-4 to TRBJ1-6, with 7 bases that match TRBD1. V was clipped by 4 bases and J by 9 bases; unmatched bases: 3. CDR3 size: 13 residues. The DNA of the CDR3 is TGTGCCAGCAGTTATAACAGGGGTTCACCCCTCCACTTT. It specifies CASSYNRGSPLHF.

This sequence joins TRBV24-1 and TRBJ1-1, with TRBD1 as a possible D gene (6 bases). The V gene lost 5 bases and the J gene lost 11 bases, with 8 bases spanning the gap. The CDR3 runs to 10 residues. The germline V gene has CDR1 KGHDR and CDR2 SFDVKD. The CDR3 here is CATSGQGAFF. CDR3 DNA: TGTGCCACCAGTGGGCAGGGGGCTTTCTTT.

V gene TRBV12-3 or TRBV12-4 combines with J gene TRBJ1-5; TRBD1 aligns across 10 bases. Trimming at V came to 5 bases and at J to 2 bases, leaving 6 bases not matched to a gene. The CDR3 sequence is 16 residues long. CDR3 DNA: TGTGCCAGCAGTGCTCCCGGGACAGGGGGCAATCAGCCCCAGCATTTT. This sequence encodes CASSAPGTGGNQPQHF.

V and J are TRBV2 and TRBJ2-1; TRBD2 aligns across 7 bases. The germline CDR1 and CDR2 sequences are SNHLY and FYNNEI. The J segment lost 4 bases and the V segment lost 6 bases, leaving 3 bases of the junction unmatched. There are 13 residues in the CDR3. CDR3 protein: CASRLAAYNEQFF. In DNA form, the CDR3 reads TGTGCCAGCAGGCTAGCGGCATACAATGAGCAGTTCTTC.

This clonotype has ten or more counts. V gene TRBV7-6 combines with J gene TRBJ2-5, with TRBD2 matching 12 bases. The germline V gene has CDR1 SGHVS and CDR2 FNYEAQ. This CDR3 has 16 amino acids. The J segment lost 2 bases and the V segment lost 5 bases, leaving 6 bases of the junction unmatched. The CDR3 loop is CASSLRTSGVQETQYF. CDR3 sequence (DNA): TGTGCCAGCAGCCTCAGGACTAGCGGGGTTCAAGAGACCCAGTACTTC.

CDR3 sequence: CASRDGTTDTGETQYF. The CDR3 nucleotides read TGTGCCAGCAGGGACGGGACAACCGACACCGGGGAGACCCAGTACTTC. This sequence joins TRBV7-3 and TRBJ2-5; a weak D match, TRBD1 (6 bases). The CDR3 is 16 amino acids. Germline V lookup: CDR1 SGHTA, CDR2 FQGTGA. V lost 6 bases to trimming and J lost 5 bases, with 22 bases between them.

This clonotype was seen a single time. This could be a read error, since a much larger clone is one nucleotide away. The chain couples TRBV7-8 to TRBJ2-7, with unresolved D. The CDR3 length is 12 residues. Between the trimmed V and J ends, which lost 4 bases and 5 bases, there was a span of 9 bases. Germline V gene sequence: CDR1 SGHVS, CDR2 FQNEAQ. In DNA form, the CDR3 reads TGTGCCAGCAGCTCGGGCGAGCACGAGCAGTACTTC. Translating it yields CASSSGEHEQYF.

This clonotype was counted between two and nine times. CDR3 DNA sequence: TGCAGCACAGAAACAGGGGGCGAGCAGTACTTC. This encodes CSTETGGEQYF. V and J are TRBV29-1 and TRBJ2-7; 8 bases match TRBD1. The CDR3 loop spans 11 amino acids. After removal of 8 bases from V and 6 bases from J, the junction contained 6 bases not matched to a gene. Per germline, CDR1 SQVTM and CDR2 ANQGSEA.

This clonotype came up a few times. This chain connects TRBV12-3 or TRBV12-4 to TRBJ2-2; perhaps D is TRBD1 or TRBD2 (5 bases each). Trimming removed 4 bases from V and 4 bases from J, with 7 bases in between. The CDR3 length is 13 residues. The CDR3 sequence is CASSWGRTGELFF. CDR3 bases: TGTGCCAGCAGTTGGGGACGCACCGGGGAGCTGTTTTTT.

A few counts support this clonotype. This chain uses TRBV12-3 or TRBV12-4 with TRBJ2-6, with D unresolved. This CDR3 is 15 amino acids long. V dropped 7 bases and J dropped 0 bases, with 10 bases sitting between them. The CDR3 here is CASKPSLSGANVLTF. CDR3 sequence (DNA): TGTGCCAGCAAACCATCCCTCTCTGGGGCCAACGTCCTGACTTTC.

This CDR3 is CASSQGVNNQPQHF. The CDR3 coding sequence is TGTGCCAGCAGCCAAGGAGTCAACAATCAGCCCCAGCATTTT. The rearrangement uses TRBV9 and TRBJ1-5, with D unresolved. V was pared by 4 bases and J by 3 bases, with 11 bases between. This CDR3 is built from 14 residues. Germline values: CDR1 SGDLS, CDR2 YYNGEE.

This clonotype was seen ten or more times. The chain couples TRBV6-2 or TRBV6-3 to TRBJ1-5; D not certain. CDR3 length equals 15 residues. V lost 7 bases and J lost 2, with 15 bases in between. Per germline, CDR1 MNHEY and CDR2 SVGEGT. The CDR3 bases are TGTGCCAGCACCCCCAGAGGGAACGGCAATCAGCCCCAGCATTTT. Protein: CASTPRGNGNQPQHF.